This record covers a single T cell receptor (beta chain). Its antigen specificity is not known. The sample holds no much larger clone one base away, and base qualities are not on file. The entry originates in a study of blood T cell repertoires in COVID-19 (dated by TCRdb to 2020 to 2021). About the study as a whole: Collaborator samples came from the United States, Italy and Spain and covered acute and convalescent phases of COVID-19. The prospective study material was composed of cDNA or gDNA derived from T cells, B-cell-depleted T cells, or PBMCs. HLA class I and class II types, where available, came from metadata supplied by the sample provider rather than from assay-based typing. The repertoires were made available in a free public database intended to serve as a resource for research on the immune response to SARS-CoV-2. The sample metadata nearly always contained a de-identified subject ID, COVID-19 status, age in years and sex. The dataset comprised deeply sampled blood TCRbeta repertoires from subjects exposed to, actively infected with, or recovered from COVID-19. The samples were drawn from the first 160 participants of the ongoing ImmuneRACE study and from roughly 1,300 subjects provided by 6 global collaborators.

TCRbeta CDR3 regions were amplified from genomic DNA by means of the immunoSEQ Assay, a bias-controlled multiplex PCR. The original pipeline was this. Nucleated cell counts per sample were estimated from amplification of reference gene primers within the assay. Sequence reads were collapsed and filtered to measure the absolute abundance of every unique TCRbeta CDR3 rearrangement. For each sample, productive Simpson clonality was calculated as the square root of Simpson's diversity index over productive rearrangements. This immuneACCESS table, as held by TCRdb, lists in-frame sequences with V and J called but not all clones. Of the missing ones, under half trace to an unresolved V gene in checked studies; the others have no known cause. The V and J calls and clone size are taken from that table; D and trimming were inferred from the DNA. The sample includes roughly 160,000 clones, with around 84% observed a single time. Jointly, the top ten make up 5.5% to 8% of the sample.

The collaborating institutions used their own protocols to collect whole blood in K2EDTA tubes. For TCRbeta analysis, collaborators shipped samples as frozen whole blood, isolated PBMCs, or DNA extracted from either of those sample types. On the study overall, not on this receptor specifically: The quantity of clinical and demographic metadata differed by source and by participant and was supplied without curation.

This receptor was obtained from a man in his fifties with active or convalescent COVID-19. What was sequenced was peripheral blood.

The bases read TGTGCCAGCAGTCAGTTGTGTTCAGGGTTTAGCAATCAGCCCCAGCATTTT. It specifies CASSQLCSGFSNQPQHF. The sequence links TRBV7-2 to TRBJ1-5; TRBD1 is perhaps the D gene, given 5 matching bases. V and J are truncated by 6 bases and 0 bases respectively, leaving an intervening sequence of 18 bases. The germline V gene yields SGHTA for CDR1 and FQGNSA for CDR2. The CDR3, cysteine through phenylalanine, is 17 amino acids long. Only the CDR3 part of the read is kept: 51 bases, read in frame from the first base.